Listed here is a single T cell receptor (beta chain). No antigen is known for it. Researchers ran the PCR with 60 Vbeta and 13 Jbeta primers. Sequencing used immunoSEQ multiplex PCR; TCRdb keeps in-frame clones, though not all of them. The profile covers fewer than 350,000 clones, with roughly 90% appearing a single time and roughly 2.3% taken by the ten largest. From germline, CDR1 is SQVTM and CDR2 ANQGSEA. Trimming stripped 4 bases from V and 8 bases from J, with 6 bases between. The CDR3 is made up of 10 amino acids. The data are from a study of cytomegalovirus exposure and HLA in healthy donors. Whole-study results and caveats: The study labeled 150 or so TCR beta chains cytomegalovirus-associated. It was shown in a later analysis that HLA-associated TCR beta chains were more clonally expanded than other, equally common chains. In terms of immune exposure information, only CMV serostatus was available.

The chain has TRBV29-1 and TRBJ2-1; D not resolved. The origin of this receptor is a woman younger than 30 in good health and CMV-seronegative. The specimen sequenced was PBMCs. In DNA, the CDR3 is TGCAGCGTTGGTTTCGATGAGCAGTTCTTC. Its protein is CSVGFDEQFF.